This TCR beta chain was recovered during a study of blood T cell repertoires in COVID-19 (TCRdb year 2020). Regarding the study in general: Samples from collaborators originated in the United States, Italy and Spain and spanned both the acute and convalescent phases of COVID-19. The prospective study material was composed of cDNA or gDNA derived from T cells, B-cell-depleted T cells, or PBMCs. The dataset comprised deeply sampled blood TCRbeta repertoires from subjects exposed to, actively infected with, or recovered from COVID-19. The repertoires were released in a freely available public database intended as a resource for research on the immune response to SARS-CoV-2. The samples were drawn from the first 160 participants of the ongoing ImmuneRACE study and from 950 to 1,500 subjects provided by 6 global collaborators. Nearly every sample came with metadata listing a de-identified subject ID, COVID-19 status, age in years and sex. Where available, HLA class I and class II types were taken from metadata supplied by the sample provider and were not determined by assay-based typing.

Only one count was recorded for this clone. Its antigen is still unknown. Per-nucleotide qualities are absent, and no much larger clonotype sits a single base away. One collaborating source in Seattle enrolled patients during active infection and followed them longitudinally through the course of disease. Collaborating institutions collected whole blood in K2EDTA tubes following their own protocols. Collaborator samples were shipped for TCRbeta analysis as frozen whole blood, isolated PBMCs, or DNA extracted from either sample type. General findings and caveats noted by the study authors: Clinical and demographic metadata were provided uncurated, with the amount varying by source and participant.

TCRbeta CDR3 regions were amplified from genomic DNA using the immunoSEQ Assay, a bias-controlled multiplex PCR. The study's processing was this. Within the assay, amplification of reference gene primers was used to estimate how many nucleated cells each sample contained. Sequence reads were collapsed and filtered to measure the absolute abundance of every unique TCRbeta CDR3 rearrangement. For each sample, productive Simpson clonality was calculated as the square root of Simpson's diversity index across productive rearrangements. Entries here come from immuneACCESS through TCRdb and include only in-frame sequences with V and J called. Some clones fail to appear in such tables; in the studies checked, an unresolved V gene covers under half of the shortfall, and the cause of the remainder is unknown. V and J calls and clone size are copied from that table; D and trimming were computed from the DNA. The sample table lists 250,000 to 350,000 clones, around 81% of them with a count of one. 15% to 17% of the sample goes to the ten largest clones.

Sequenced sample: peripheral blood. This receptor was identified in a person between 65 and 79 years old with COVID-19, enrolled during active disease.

The CDR3 amino acid sequence is: CASSQETGVNIQYF. The nucleotides are TGTGCCAGCAGCCAAGAGACAGGTGTGAACATTCAGTACTTC. Recombination connected TRBV14 to TRBJ2-4, and TRBD1 may be the D gene, going by 6 matching bases. From cysteine to phenylalanine, the CDR3 is 14 amino acids long. Only CDR3 DNA remains: 42 bases, in frame from the first base. V is pared back by 0 bases and J by 7 bases, with 10 bases lying between the germline termini. From the germline V gene, CDR1 is SGHDN and CDR2 is FVKESK.